In its sample, the clone carrying this T cell receptor (beta chain) was seen many times. The antigen is not known. This entry is derived from a study of CD8 T cells in ankylosing spondylitis. Study-level results: The authors found the disease-linked clones to be CD8+ and relatively rare in peripheral blood. Earlier literature documents some of the motif variants in reactive arthritis synovial fluid and blood. Matched synovial fluid from ankylosing spondylitis patients was reported to be enriched for disease-linked clones. Apparently characteristic of ankylosing spondylitis blood was a TCR beta motif (fewer than ten highly homologous variants).

The CDR3 has 15 residues. The ends were cut back, 2 bases at V and 2 bases at J, with 10 bases in the middle. Germline values: CDR1 KGHDR, CDR2 SFDVKD. MiXCR was run by TCRdb on the 5' RACE reads, yielding one entry per CDR3 protein. The data contain some 200,000 distinct CDR3 sequences, over 15% of them singletons. The receptor was derived from a male donor aged 5-30 years with ankylosing spondylitis or in good health (not recorded which). What was sequenced was blood, either unsorted or a sorted T cell fraction (not recorded which). The chain recombines TRBV24-1 with TRBJ2-3, with D unresolved. CDR3 sequence (DNA): TGTGCCACCAGTGATTCAGTGACGACCACAGATACGCAGTATTTT. Its protein is CATSDSVTTTDTQYF.